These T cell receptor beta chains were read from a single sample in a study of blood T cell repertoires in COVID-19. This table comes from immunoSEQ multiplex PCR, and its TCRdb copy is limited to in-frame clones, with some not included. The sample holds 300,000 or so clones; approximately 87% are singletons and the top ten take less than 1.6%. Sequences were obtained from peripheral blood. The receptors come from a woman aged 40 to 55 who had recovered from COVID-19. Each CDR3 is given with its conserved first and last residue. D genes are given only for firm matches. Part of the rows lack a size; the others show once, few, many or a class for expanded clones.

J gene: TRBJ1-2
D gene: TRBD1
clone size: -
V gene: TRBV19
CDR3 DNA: TGTGCCAGTACCAGTCCCGGGCAGGGGGACTATGGCTACACCTTC
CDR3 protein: CASTSPGQGDYGYTF

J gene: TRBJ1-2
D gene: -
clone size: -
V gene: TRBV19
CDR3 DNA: TGTGCCAGTAGTAATGAGGGTAATAACTATGGCTACACCTTC
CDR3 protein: CASSNEGNNYGYTF

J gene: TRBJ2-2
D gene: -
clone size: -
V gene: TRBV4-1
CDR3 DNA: TGCGCCAGCAGCCAGATGAGGGGGGGCACCGGGGAGCTGTTTTTT
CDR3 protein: CASSQMRGGTGELFF

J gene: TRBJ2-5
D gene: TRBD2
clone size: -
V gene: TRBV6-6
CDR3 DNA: TGTGCCAGCAGTTACCACGTAGCGGGGGGGCAAGAGACCCAGTACTTC
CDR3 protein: CASSYHVAGGQETQYF

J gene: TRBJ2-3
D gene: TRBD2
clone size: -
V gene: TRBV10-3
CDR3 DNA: TGTGCCATCAGTGGCGCGGGGGACTACACAGATACGCAGTATTTT
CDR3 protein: CAISGAGDYTDTQYF

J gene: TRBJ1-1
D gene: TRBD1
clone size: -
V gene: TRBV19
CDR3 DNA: TGTGCCAGTAGTTTAGGGGGCTCCTTCAGTACTGAAGCTTTCTTT
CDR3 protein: CASSLGGSFSTEAFF

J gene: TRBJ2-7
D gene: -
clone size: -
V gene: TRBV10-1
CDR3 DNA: TGCGCCAGCAGTGCGAGGCCAGGGAATGAGCAGTACTTC
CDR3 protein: CASSARPGNEQYF

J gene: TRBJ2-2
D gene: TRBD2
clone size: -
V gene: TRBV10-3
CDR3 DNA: TGTGCCATCAGTGACTCCGGACTAGTGAGTCCCGGCGGGGAGCTGTTTTTT
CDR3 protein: CAISDSGLVSPGGELFF

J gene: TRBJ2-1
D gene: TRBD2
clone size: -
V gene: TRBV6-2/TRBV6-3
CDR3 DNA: TGTGCCAGCAGTTACGGGAGGCGGGGGTTACGCGATGAGCAGTTCTTC
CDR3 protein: CASSYGRRGLRDEQFF

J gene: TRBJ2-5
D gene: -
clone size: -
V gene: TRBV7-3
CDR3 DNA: TGTGCCAGCAGGGAGCTGGACCAAGAGACCCAGTACTTC
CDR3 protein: CASRELDQETQYF

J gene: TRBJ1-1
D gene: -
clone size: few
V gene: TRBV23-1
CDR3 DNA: TGCGCCAGCAGTCACCGGGTAGCCCGGGGAGCTTTCTTT
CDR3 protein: CASSHRVARGAFF

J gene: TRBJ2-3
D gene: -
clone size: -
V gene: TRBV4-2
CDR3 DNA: TGTGCCAGCAGCCCTTTACGGAGCACAGATACGCAGTATTTT
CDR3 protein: CASSPLRSTDTQYF

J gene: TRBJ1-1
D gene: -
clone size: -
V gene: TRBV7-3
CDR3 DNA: TGTGCCAGCAGCCTGACAGGTAGTTCCACTGAAGCTTTCTTT
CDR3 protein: CASSLTGSSTEAFF

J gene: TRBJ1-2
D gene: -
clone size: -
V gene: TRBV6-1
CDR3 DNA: TGTGCCAGCAGTGAAAGGGTGGGGGCACGGGGCTACACCTTC
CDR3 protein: CASSERVGARGYTF

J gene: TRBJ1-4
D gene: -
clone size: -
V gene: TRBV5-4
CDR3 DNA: TGTGCCAGCAGCTTGGGACAGGTGGAAAAACTGTTTTTT
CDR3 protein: CASSLGQVEKLFF

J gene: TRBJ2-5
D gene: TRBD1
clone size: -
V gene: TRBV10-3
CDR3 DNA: TGTGCCATCAGCCCGGACGAGGGGGCGGGAGAGACCCAGTACTTC
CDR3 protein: CAISPDEGAGETQYF

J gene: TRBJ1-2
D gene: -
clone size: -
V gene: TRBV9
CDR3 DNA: TGTGCCAGCAGCGCCCTAGAGTCCATCCATGGCTACACCTTC
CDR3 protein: CASSALESIHGYTF

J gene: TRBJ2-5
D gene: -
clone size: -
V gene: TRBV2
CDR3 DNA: TGTGCCAGCGGGCAGGGGAAGACCCAGTACTTC
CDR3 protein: CASGQGKTQYF

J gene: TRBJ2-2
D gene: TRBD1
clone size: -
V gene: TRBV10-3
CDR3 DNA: TGTGCCATCAGCCAGGCGGGACAGGGGTTCACCGGGGAGCTGTTTTTT
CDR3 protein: CAISQAGQGFTGELFF

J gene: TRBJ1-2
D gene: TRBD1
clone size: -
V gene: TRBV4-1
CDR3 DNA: TGCGCCAGCAGCCTGAAGGGACAGGGGGCTACTAACTATGGCTACACCTTC
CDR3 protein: CASSLKGQGATNYGYTF

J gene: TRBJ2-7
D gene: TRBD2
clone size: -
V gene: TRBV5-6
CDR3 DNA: TGTGCCAGCAGCGCCCTAGGGAGCGGGGGGACCTACGAGCAGTACTTC
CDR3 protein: CASSALGSGGTYEQYF

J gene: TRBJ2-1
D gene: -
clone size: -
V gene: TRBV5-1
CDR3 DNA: TGCGCCAGCAGCGAAACTACATACAATGAGCAGTTCTTC
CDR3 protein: CASSETTYNEQFF

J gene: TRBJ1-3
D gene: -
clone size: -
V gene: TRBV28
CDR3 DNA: TGTGCCAGCACCACCCCCCGGAGGGCCGTTGGAAACACCATATATTTT
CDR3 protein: CASTTPRRAVGNTIYF

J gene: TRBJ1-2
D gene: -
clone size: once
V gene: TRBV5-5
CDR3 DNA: TGTGCCAGCAGCGTTACAGGGAACTATGGCTACACCTTC
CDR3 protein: CASSVTGNYGYTF

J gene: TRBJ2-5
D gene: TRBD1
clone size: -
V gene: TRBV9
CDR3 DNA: TGTGCCAGCAGCGGCGGTAGACAGGGGATAGGAGAGACCCAGTACTTC
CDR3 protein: CASSGGRQGIGETQYF

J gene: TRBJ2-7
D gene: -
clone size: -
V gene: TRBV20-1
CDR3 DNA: TGCGGTTTGACAGGAACCTACGAGCAGTACTTC
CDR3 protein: CGLTGTYEQYF

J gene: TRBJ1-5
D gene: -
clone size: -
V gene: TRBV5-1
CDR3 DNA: TGCGCCAGCAGCTTGGATGGCGGTCAGCCCCAGCATTTT
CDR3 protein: CASSLDGGQPQHF

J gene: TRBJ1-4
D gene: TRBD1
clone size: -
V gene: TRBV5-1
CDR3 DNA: TGCGCCAGCCGGAGACAGGGCGGCGAAAAACTGTTTTTT
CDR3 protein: CASRRQGGEKLFF

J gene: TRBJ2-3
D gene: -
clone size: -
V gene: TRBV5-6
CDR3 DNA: TGTGCCAGCAGTTTGGGCACTAGTCCGGACACAGATACGCAGTATTTT
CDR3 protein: CASSLGTSPDTDTQYF

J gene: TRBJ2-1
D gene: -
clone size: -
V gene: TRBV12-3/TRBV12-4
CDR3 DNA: TGTGCCAGCAGTTCTCAGACAGGAACTGAGCAGTTCTTC
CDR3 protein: CASSSQTGTEQFF

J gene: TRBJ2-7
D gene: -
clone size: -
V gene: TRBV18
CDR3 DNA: TGTGCCAGCTCACCTGCTTCTCCCCGCTGGGGACTGAGAGACGAGCAGTACTTC
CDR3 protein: CASSPASPRWGLRDEQYF

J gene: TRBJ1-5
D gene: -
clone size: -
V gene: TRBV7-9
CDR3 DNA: TGTGCCAGCAGCCCCCAGGGAGGCCATCAGCCCCAGCATTTT
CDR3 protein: CASSPQGGHQPQHF

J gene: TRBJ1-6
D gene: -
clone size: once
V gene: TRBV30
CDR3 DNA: TGTGCCTGGAGTTGGGGCCCGTCGATCCCACCGCCCCTCCACTTT
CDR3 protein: CAWSWGPSIPPPLHF

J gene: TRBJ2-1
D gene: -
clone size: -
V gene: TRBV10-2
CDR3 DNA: TGCGCCAGCAATCGGGGGACTTCCTACAATGAGCAGTTCTTC
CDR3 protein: CASNRGTSYNEQFF

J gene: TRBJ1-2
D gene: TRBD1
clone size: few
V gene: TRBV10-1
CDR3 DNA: TGCGCCAGCGGACAGGGTACTAACTATGGCTACACCTTC
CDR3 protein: CASGQGTNYGYTF

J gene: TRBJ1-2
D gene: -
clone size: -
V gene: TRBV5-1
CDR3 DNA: TGCGCCAGCAGCTCGACAGTGGATGGCTACACCTTC
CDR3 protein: CASSSTVDGYTF

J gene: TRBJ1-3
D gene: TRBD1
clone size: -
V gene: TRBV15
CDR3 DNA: TGTGCCACCAGCAGGAATCCGGGACAGGGGATCAACACCATATATTTT
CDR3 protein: CATSRNPGQGINTIYF

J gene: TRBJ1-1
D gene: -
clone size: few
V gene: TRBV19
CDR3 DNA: TGTGCCAGTAGTTCTAGGGGAACAGGACTAAACACTGAAGCTTTCTTT
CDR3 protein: CASSSRGTGLNTEAFF

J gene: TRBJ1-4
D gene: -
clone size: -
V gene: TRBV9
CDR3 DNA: TGTGCCAGCAGCGTAACAGGGCAGGCGAATGAAAAACTGTTTTTT
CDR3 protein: CASSVTGQANEKLFF

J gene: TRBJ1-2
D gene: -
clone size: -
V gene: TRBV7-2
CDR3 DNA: TGTGCCAGCAGCTTAGGGGCAGATGGGGCTCATGGCTACACCTTC
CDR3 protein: CASSLGADGAHGYTF

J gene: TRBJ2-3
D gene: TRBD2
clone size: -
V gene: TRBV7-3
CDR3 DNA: TGTGCCAGCAGCACTGGGCTAGCGGGGGACACAGATACGCAGTATTTT
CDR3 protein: CASSTGLAGDTDTQYF

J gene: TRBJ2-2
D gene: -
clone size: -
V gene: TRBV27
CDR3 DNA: TGTGCCAGCAGTTTATATCAGACAGACACCGGGGAGCTGTTTTTT
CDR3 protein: CASSLYQTDTGELFF

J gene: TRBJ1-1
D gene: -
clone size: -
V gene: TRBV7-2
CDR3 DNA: TGTGCCAGCAGCCCTCGGGGAGGGACTGAAGCTTTCTTT
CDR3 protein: CASSPRGGTEAFF

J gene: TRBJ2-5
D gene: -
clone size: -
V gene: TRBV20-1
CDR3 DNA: TGCAGTGCCCAGATACGAGAGACCCAGTACTTC
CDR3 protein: CSAQIRETQYF